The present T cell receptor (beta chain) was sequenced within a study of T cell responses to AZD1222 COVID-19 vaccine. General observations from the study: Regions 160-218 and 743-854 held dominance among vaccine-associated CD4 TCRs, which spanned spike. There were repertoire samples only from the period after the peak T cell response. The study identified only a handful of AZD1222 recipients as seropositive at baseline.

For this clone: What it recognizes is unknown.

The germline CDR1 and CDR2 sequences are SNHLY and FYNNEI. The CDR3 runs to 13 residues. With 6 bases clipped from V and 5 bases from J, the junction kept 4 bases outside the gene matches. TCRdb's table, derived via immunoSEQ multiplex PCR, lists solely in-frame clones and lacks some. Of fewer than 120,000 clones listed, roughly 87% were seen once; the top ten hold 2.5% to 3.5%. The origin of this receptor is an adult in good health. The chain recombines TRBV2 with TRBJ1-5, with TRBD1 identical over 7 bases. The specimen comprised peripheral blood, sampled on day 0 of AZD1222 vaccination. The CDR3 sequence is CASRDRRDQPQHF. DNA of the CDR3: TGTGCCAGCAGGGACAGGCGGGATCAGCCCCAGCATTTT. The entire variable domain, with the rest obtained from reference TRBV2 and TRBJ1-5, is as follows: EPEVTQTPSHQVTQMGQEVILRCVPISNHLYFYWYRQILGQKVEFLVSFYNNEISEKSEIFDDQFSVERPDGSNFTLKIRSTKLEDSAMYFCASRDRRDQPQHFGDGTRLSIL.